This passage covers 22 T cell receptor beta chains from one sample sequenced in a study of Ad26.COV2.S vaccination and SARS-CoV-2 variants. Generated by immunoSEQ multiplex PCR, the TCRdb table keeps only in-frame clones and is missing some. The profile shows more than 400,000 clones, 90% of them singletons. The treatment denotes: around 19 received Ad26.COV2.S at low or high dose, single or two shots; roughly 5 received placebo; per-sample allocation not given. Vaccine and placebo recipients were sampled on day 63 after the first injection. The sequences come from peripheral blood, collected in a trial of Ad26.COV2.S vaccine versus placebo. Source of these receptors: a person between 18 and 59 years old who received the Ad26.COV2.S COVID-19 vaccine or a placebo.

The chain recombines TRBV15 with TRBJ2-5; 11 nucleotides align to TRBD2. The CDR3 is 20 amino acids. The germline gives CDR1 LNHNV, CDR2 YYDKDF (reference sequence). Trimming at V came to 0 bases and at J to 1 base, leaving 13 bases not matched to a gene. The CDR3 DNA follows: TGTGCCACCAGCAGAGATCTTCTCGGTATTAGCGGGAGGGCCCAAGAGACCCAGTACTTC. Protein product: CATSRDLLGISGRAQETQYF.

The chain recombines TRBV10-3 with TRBJ2-3, with 7 nucleotides matching TRBD2. CDR1 is ENHRY, CDR2 SYGVKD, per germline. Trimming removed 0 bases from V and 0 bases from J; junction bases left unmatched: 12. The CDR3 is 19 amino acids. The CDR3: CAISESKVASGSSTDTQYF. In DNA form, the CDR3 reads TGTGCCATCAGTGAGTCGAAGGTGGCTAGCGGATCTAGCACAGATACGCAGTATTTT.

This chain connects TRBV6-5 to TRBJ2-1, with D maybe TRBD1 (6 bases). Germline V CDR1 and CDR2: MNHEY, SVGAGI. This CDR3 is 15 amino acids long. V was trimmed by 6 bases and J by 13 bases, leaving 25 bases between them. The CDR3 sequence: CASSRDTRWAAGQFF. The CDR3 DNA follows: TGTGCCAGCAGCCGGGACACCAGGTGGGCGGCGGGCCAGTTCTTC.

The chain links TRBV19 to TRBJ2-2, with 7 bases lining up with TRBD1. V was pared by 7 bases and J by 5 bases, with 10 bases of the junction left unmatched. Germline V lookup: CDR1 LNHDA, CDR2 SQIVND (reference sequence). The CDR3 covers 15 residues. Here the CDR3 reads CASNRQGLRTGELFF. The CDR3 bases are TGTGCCAGTAATCGACAGGGATTAAGGACCGGGGAGCTGTTTTTT.

V is TRBV15 and J is TRBJ2-2; no clear D. Between the trimmed V and J ends, which lost 1 base and 3 bases, there was a span of 3 bases. The CDR3 has 13 amino acids. Looked up from germline, CDR1 is LNHNV and CDR2 is YYDKDF (reference sequence). The CDR3 DNA is TGTGCCACCAGCAGAGTAGACACCGGGGAGCTGTTTTTT. Its translation: CATSRVDTGELFF. Combining the CDR3 with reference TRBV15 and TRBJ2-2 gives the whole variable domain DAMVIQNPRYQVTQFGKPVTLSCSQTLNHNVMYWYQQKSSQAPKLLFHYYDKDFNNEADTPDNFQSRRPNTSFCFLDIRSPGLGDTAMYLCATSRVDTGELFFGEGSRLTVL.

The chain links TRBV28 to TRBJ1-2; D is uncertain. Germline V gene data show CDR1 as MDHEN and CDR2 as SYDVKM. The CDR3 loop spans 12 amino acids. The V gene lost 6 bases and the J gene lost 4 bases, with 9 bases spanning the gap. The CDR3 loop is CASSPPFYGYTF. For the CDR3, the DNA is TGTGCCAGCAGCCCACCCTTCTATGGCTACACCTTC.

The chain links TRBV27 to TRBJ2-7; unclear D gene. V lost 3 bases to trimming and J lost 5 bases, with 5 bases between them. The length of the CDR3 is 11 residues. The germline gives CDR1 MNHEY, CDR2 SMNVEV (reference sequence). The CDR3 DNA follows: TGTGCCAGCAGTTTTCTGGACGAGCAGTACTTC. It is translated as CASSFLDEQYF.

The rearrangement joins TRBV30 to TRBJ1-5; 10 bases line up with TRBD1. Germline CDR1 GTSNPN, CDR2 SVGIG (reference sequence). The trim removed 3 bases at V and 2 bases at J, leaving 4 bases unmatched. The CDR3 length is 15 residues. CDR3 region: CAWRGTGEGNQPQHF. The DNA for the CDR3 is TGTGCCTGGAGGGGGACAGGGGAAGGCAATCAGCCCCAGCATTTT.

The V gene is TRBV7-9, the J gene TRBJ2-7, with TRBD1 matching 9 bases. CDR1 is SEHNR, CDR2 FQNEAQ, per germline (reference sequence). The CDR3 spans 15 residues. The ends lost 3 bases at V and 2 bases at J; junction bases unmatched: 5. This chain's CDR3 is CASSFVTGGTYEQYF. The CDR3 DNA follows: TGTGCCAGCAGCTTTGTGACAGGGGGTACCTACGAGCAGTACTTC.

V usage is TRBV5-4 and J usage is TRBJ2-5, with TRBD1 matching over 9 bases. From germline, CDR1 is SGHNT and CDR2 YYREEE (reference sequence). This CDR3 contains 15 residues. Germline trimming cut 5 bases from V and 4 bases from J; bases unmatched to any gene: 9. CDR3 amino acids: CASRRRDRVGETQYF. CDR3 nucleotide sequence: TGTGCCAGCAGGAGGCGGGACAGGGTGGGAGAGACCCAGTACTTC.

The chain joins TRBV9 to TRBJ2-2, with D possibly matching TRBD1 (6 bases). Germline V gene data show CDR1 as SGDLS and CDR2 as YYNGEE. The CDR3 totals 13 residues. The germline V and J ends were trimmed by 3 bases and 5 bases, with 8 bases remaining between them. In DNA form, the CDR3 reads TGTGCCAGCAGCGGGACAGCGACCGGGGAGCTGTTTTTT. Encoded protein: CASSGTATGELFF.

The chain combines TRBV6-5 with TRBJ2-7; 7 positions match TRBD1. The germline gives CDR1 MNHEY, CDR2 SVGAGI. J lost 2 bases, V lost 6 bases, and 1 base had no gene match. The CDR3 runs 12 residues. CDR3 nucleotide sequence: TGTGCCAGCAGAGGGACAGCCTACGAGCAGTACTTC. This codes for CASRGTAYEQYF.

The rearrangement uses TRBV6-5 and TRBJ2-3; TRBD1 is a possible D gene (6 bases). Trimming pared 6 bases from V and 8 bases from J, leaving 18 bases between. This CDR3 spans 14 amino acids. The germline CDR1 and CDR2 sequences are MNHEY and SVGAGI. The CDR3 region is CASRRGPPQGTQYF. Written as DNA, the CDR3 is TGTGCCAGCAGGAGGGGACCCCCACAGGGTACGCAGTATTTT.

This clone was found once. The gene calls are TRBV28 and TRBJ1-6; TRBD1 is a possible D gene (6 bases). Trimming cost V 6 bases and J 6 bases, with 18 bases left between them. Per germline, CDR1 MDHEN and CDR2 SYDVKM. This CDR3 region has 16 residues. The CDR3 DNA reads TGTGCCAGCAGAGTAGGGGGTGTAGGTTCTAATTCACCCCTCCACTTT. It is translated as CASRVGGVGSNSPLHF.

This chain links TRBV28 with TRBJ1-6; D not resolved. CDR1 is MDHEN, CDR2 SYDVKM, per germline. The CDR3 has 11 amino acids. The germline V and J ends were trimmed by 5 bases and 12 bases, with 8 bases remaining between them. For the CDR3, the DNA is TGTGCCAGCAGTGGGATTCGACCCCTCCACTTT. Translating gives CASSGIRPLHF. The full variable domain, rest sourced from reference TRBV28 and TRBJ1-6, is DVKVTQSSRYLVKRTGEKVFLECVQDMDHENMFWYRQDPGLGLRLIYFSYDVKMKEKGDIPEGYSVSREKKERFSLILESASTNQTSMYLCASSGIRPLHFGNGTRLTVT.

The rearrangement joins TRBV9 to TRBJ2-4, with 12 bases that match TRBD2. The germline V gene encodes CDR1 SGDLS and CDR2 YYNGEE. The CDR3 is 16 residues long. V lost 0 bases to trimming and J lost 9 bases; unmatched junction nucleotides: 7. The CDR3 DNA sequence: TGTGCCAGCAGCGTAGGGGGGACTAGCGGGTCCGGCATTCAGTACTTC. Translating it yields CASSVGGTSGSGIQYF.

The chain's CDR3 is CASILGGSNQPQHF. The CDR3 nucleotides read TGTGCCAGCATCCTGGGGGGGAGCAATCAGCCCCAGCATTTT. This rearrangement joins TRBV28 to TRBJ1-5, with TRBD1 as a possible D gene (5 bases). This CDR3 has 14 amino acids. Germline CDR1 and CDR2: MDHEN and SYDVKM. V was shortened by 7 bases and J by 1 base, with 11 bases between the two germline ends.

The chain combines TRBV29-1 with TRBJ2-1, with 8 positions matching TRBD2. The J segment lost 3 bases and the V segment lost 0 bases, leaving 7 bases of the junction unmatched. This CDR3 has 16 amino acids. The germline V gene has CDR1 SQVTM and CDR2 ANQGSEA. CDR3 in DNA: TGCAGCGTTGAAGATCCCAGCGGGAGAGGCTACAATGAGCAGTTCTTC. Its translation is CSVEDPSGRGYNEQFF.

The CDR3 loop is CASSEIGGRNQPQHF. Here the CDR3 DNA reads TGTGCCAGCAGTGAAATTGGTGGGAGAAATCAGCCCCAGCATTTT. The rearrangement joins TRBV6-1 to TRBJ1-5; D is uncertain. Deletions cut 2 bases from V and 4 bases from J, with 12 bases between. The CDR3 is 15 residues long. Per germline, CDR1 MNHNS and CDR2 SASEGT.

The rearrangement uses TRBV14 and TRBJ2-7; D gene unclear. The germline CDR1 and CDR2 sequences are SGHDN and FVKESK. The V end was cut by 1 base, the J end by 0 bases, with 10 bases between. The CDR3 runs 15 residues. The CDR3 region is CASSQGSRSSYEQYF. The CDR3 region has the DNA TGTGCCAGCAGCCAAGGTAGTCGGAGCTCCTACGAGCAGTACTTC.

The chain uses TRBV28 and TRBJ1-4; 8 nucleotides agree with TRBD1. Germline-derived CDR1 and CDR2 are MDHEN and SYDVKM. V dropped 4 bases and J dropped 0; count of bases not matched to a gene: 10. The CDR3 loop spans 18 amino acids. DNA for the CDR3: TGTGCCAGCAGTTGGTTCGGGCAGGGGGCTTCAACTAATGAAAAACTGTTTTTT. Its translation is CASSWFGQGASTNEKLFF. The full variable domain, its missing parts supplied by reference TRBV28 and TRBJ1-4, is DVKVTQSSRYLVKRTGEKVFLECVQDMDHENMFWYRQDPGLGLRLIYFSYDVKMKEKGDIPEGYSVSREKKERFSLILESASTNQTSMYLCASSWFGQGASTNEKLFFGSGTQLSVL.

V gene TRBV4-1 combines with J gene TRBJ1-5; D is ambiguous. CDR3 length: 15 amino acids. V was shortened by 2 bases and J by 1 base, with 9 bases between the two germline ends. From germline, CDR1 is MGHRA and CDR2 YSYEKL. CDR3 nucleotide sequence: TGCGCCAGCAGCCAATTCAGCGAAAGCAATCAGCCCCAGCATTTT. It yields the protein CASSQFSESNQPQHF.